The clone carrying this T cell receptor beta chain was counted only a few times. Its antigen remains unknown. CDR1 SGDLS and CDR2 YYNGEE come from the germline V gene. Deletions cut 3 bases from V and 0 bases from J, with 10 bases between. The CDR3 length is 15 residues. The data originate from a study of regulatory T cells in long-lasting Graves disease. Findings of the study overall: TRBV28, TRBJ1-2 and TRBJ2-5 were segments that persistent disease favored.

Arm-PCR of CDR3 regions with iRepertoire HTBI primers generated TCR beta libraries. From the multiplex PCR reads, TCRdb called clonotypes with MiXCR, one entry per CDR3 protein. This sample carries 500,000 or so distinct CDR3 sequences, more than 15% of them seen once, and the ten largest clones take 20% to 30%. Time point: newly diagnosed GD, antithyroid drugs for less than 3 months. From PBMCs, RNA was extracted and then used to make the TCR library. The sample was also linked to a second study, of T cells in Graves' hyperthyroidism and ophthalmopathy. That paper states: TCR CDR3 regions were first amplified by RT-PCR with HTBI primers. In blood, most of the thyroid clonotypes expanded above 0.001 were also present.

The sequencing here drew on peripheral blood mononuclear cells (PBMCs), taken at new diagnosis, from a patient treated with antithyroid drugs. The TCR originated in a middle-aged woman with Graves disease. The V gene is TRBV9, the J gene TRBJ1-3, with a tentative D call TRBD1 (6 bases). CDR3 residues: CASSGLQGSGNTIYF. In DNA, the CDR3 is TGTGCCAGCAGCGGATTACAGGGCTCTGGAAACACCATATATTTT.